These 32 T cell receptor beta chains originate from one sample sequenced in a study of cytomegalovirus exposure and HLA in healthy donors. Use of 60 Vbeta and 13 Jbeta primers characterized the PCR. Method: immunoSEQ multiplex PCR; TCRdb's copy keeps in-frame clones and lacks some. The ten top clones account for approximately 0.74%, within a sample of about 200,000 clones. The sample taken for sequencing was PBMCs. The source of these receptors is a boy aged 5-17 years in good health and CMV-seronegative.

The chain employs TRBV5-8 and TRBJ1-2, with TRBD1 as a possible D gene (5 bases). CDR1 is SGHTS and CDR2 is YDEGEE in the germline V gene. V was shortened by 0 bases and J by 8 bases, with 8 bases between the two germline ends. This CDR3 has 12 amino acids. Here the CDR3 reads CASSLAGWGYTF. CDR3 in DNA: TGTGCCAGCAGCTTGGCAGGGTGGGGCTACACCTTC.

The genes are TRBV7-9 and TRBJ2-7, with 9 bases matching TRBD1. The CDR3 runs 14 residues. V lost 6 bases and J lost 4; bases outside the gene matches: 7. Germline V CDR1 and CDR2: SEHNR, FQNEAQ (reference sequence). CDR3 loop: CASSPGQGLYEQYF. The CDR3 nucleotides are TGTGCCAGCAGTCCGGGACAGGGACTATACGAGCAGTACTTC.

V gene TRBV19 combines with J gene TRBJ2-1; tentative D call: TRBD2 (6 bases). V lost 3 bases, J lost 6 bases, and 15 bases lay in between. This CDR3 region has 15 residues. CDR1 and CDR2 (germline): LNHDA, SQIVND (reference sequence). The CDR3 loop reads CASSITWRDGNEQFF. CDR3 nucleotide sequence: TGTGCCAGTAGTATTACTTGGAGGGATGGCAATGAGCAGTTCTTC.

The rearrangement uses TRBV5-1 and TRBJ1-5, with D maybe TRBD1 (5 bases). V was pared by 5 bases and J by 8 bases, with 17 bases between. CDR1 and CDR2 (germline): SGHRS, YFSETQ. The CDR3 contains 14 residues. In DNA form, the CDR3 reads TGCGCCAGCAGTGTGGGGGGATTCGGGGAGCCCCAGCATTTT. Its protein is CASSVGGFGEPQHF.

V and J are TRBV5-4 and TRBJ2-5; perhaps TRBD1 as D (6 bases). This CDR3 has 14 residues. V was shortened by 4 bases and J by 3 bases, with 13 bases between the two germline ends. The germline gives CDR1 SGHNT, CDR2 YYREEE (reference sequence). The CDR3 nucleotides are TGTGCCAGCAGCGGGAACCCAGGGGAAGAGACCCAGTACTTC. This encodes CASSGNPGEETQYF.

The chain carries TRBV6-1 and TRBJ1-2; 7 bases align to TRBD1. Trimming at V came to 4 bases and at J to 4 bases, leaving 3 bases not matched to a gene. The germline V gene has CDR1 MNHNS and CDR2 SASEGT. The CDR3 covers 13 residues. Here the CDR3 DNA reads TGTGCCAGCAGTGGATGGGACAGCTATGGCTACACCTTC. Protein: CASSGWDSYGYTF.

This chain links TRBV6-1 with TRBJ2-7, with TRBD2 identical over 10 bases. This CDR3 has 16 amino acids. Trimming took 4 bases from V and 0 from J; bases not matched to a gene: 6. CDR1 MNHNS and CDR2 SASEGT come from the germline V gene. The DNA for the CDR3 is TGTGCCAGCAGTGGCCTAGCGGGGGACAACTCCTACGAGCAGTACTTC. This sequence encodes CASSGLAGDNSYEQYF.

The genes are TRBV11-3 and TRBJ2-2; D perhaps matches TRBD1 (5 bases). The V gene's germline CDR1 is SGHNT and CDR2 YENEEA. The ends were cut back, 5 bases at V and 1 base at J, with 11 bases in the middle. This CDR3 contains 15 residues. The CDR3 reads CASSVGQRNTGELFF. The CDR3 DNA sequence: TGTGCCAGCAGCGTAGGACAACGGAACACCGGGGAGCTGTTTTTT.

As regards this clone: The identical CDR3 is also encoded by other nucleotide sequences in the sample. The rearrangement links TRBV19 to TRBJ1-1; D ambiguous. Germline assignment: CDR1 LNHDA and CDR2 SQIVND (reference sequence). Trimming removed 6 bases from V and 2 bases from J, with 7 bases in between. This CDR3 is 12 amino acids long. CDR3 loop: CASSDRNTEAFF. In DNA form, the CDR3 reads TGTGCCAGTAGCGATAGAAACACTGAAGCTTTCTTT. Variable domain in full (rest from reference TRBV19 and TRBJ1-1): DGGITQSPKYLFRKEGQNVTLSCEQNLNHDAMYWYRQDPGQGLRLIYYSQIVNDFQKGDIAEGYSVSREKKESFPLTVTSAQKNPTAFYLCASSDRNTEAFFGQGTRLTVV.

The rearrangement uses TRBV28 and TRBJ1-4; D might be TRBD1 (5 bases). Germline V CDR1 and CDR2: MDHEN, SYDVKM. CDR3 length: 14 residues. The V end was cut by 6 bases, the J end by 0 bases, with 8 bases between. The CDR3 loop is CASSQGATNEKLFF. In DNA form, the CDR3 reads TGTGCCAGCAGCCAAGGGGCAACTAATGAAAAACTGTTTTTT. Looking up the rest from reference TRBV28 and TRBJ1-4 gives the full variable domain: DVKVTQSSRYLVKRTGEKVFLECVQDMDHENMFWYRQDPGLGLRLIYFSYDVKMKEKGDIPEGYSVSREKKERFSLILESASTNQTSMYLCASSQGATNEKLFFGSGTQLSVL.

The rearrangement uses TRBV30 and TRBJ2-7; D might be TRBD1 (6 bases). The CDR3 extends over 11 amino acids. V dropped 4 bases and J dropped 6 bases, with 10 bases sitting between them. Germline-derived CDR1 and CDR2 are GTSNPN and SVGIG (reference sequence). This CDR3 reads CAWTGAGEQYF. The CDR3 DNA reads TGTGCCTGGACAGGGGCTGGCGAGCAGTACTTC.

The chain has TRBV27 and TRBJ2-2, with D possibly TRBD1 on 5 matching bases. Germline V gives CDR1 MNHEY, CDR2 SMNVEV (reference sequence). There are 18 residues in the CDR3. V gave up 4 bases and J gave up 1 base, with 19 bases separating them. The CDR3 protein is CASSSLITGVKNTGELFF. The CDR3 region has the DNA TGTGCCAGCAGTTCCCTAATTACAGGAGTCAAGAACACCGGGGAGCTGTTTTTT.

In DNA, the CDR3 is TGTGCCAGCAGCTTAGTAGGGACACCCCAAGAGACCCAGTACTTC. It translates to CASSLVGTPQETQYF. The chain links TRBV11-2 to TRBJ2-5, with D perhaps matching TRBD1 (6 bases). The CDR3 has 15 residues. CDR1 and CDR2 (germline): SGHAT, FQNNGV. V shed 1 base and J shed 1 base, with 10 bases lying between them. Filled out from reference TRBV11-2 and TRBJ2-5, the complete variable domain reads EAGVAQSPRYKIIEKRQSVAFWCNPISGHATLYWYQQILGQGPKLLIQFQNNGVVDDSQLPKDRFSAERLKGVDSTLKIQPAKLEDSAVYLCASSLVGTPQETQYFGPGTRLLVL.

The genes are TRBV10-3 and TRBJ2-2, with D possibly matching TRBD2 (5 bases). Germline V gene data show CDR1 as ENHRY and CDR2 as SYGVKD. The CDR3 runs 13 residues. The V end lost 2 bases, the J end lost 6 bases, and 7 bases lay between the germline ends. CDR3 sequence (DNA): TGTGCCATCAGTGAGCACGGGGCCGGGGAGCTGTTTTTT. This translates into CAISEHGAGELFF.

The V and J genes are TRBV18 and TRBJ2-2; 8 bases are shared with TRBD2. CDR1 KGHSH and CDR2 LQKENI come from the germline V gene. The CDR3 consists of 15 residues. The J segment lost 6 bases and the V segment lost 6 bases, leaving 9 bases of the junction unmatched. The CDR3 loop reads CASSGLDGGAGELFF. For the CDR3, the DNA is TGTGCCAGCTCGGGACTAGATGGTGGTGCCGGGGAGCTGTTTTTT.

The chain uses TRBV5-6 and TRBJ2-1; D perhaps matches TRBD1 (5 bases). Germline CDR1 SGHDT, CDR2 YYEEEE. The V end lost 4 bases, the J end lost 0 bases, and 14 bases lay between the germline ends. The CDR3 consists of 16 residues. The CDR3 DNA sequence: TGTGCCAGCAGCATCATGACAGTAAACTCCTACAATGAGCAGTTCTTC. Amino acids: CASSIMTVNSYNEQFF.

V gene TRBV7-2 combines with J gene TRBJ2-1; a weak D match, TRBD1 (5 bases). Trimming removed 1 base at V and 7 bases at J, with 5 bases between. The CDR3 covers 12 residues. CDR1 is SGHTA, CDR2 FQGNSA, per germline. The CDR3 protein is CASSLEGNEQFF. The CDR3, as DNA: TGTGCCAGCAGCTTAGAGGGGAATGAGCAGTTCTTC.

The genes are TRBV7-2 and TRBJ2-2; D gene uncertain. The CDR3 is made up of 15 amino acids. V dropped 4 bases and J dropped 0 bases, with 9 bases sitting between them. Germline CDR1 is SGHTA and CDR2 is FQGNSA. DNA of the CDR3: TGTGCCAGCAGCTGGAAAACAGCGAACACCGGGGAGCTGTTTTTT. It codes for CASSWKTANTGELFF.

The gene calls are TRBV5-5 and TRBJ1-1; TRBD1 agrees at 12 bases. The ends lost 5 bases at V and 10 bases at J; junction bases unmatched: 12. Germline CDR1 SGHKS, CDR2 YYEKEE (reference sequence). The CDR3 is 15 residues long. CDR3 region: CASSLTGQGALGAFF. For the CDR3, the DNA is TGTGCCAGCAGTCTGACGGGACAGGGGGCCTTAGGAGCTTTCTTT.

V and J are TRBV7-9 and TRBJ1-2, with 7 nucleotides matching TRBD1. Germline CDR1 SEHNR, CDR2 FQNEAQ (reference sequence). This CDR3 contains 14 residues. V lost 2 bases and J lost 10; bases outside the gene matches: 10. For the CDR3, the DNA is TGTGCCAGCAGCTTAATAACAGGGACAGCCTTCTACACCTTC. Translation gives CASSLITGTAFYTF.

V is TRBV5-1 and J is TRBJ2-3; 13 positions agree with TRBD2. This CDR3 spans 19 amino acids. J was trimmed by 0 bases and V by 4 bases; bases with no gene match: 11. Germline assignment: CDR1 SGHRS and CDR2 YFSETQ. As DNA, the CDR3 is TGCGCCAGCAGCCCCCAGGGACTAGCGGGGATTGCTAGCACAGATACGCAGTATTTT. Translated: CASSPQGLAGIASTDTQYF.

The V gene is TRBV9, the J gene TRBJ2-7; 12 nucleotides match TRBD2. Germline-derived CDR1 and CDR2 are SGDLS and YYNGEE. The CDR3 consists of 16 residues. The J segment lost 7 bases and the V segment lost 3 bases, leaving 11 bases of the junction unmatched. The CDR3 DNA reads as TGTGCCAGCAGCGGGTCGCTAGCGGGGGGGCAGCAAGAGCAGTACTTC. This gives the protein CASSGSLAGGQQEQYF.

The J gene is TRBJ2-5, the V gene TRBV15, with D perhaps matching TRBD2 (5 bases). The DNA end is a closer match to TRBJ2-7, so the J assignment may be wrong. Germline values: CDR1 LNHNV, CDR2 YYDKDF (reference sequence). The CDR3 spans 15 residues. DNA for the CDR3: TGTGCCACCAGCAGAGGAGTGGGAGTTAGCAACGAGCAGTACTTC. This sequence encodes CATSRGVGVSNEQYF.

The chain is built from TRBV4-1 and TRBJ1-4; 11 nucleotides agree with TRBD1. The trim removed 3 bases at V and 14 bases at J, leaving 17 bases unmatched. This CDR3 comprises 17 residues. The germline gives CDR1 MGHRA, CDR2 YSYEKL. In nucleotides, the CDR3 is TGCGCCAGCAGCCAGCCGGGACAGGGGGTCCGAACTGGAGGGCTGTTTTTT. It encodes CASSQPGQGVRTGGLFF.

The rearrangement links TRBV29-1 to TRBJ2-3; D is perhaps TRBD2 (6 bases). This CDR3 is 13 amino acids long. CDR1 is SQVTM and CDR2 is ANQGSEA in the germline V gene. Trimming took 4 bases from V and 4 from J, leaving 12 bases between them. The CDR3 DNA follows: TGCAGCGTTGTGTACACGGGGGCAGATACGCAGTATTTT. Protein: CSVVYTGADTQYF.

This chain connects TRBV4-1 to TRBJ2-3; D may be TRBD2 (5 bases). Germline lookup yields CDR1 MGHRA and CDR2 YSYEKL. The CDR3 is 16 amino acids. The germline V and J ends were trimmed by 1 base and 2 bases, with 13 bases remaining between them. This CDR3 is CASSQALIRDTDTQYF. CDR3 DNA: TGCGCCAGCAGCCAAGCCCTAATCCGGGACACAGATACGCAGTATTTT.

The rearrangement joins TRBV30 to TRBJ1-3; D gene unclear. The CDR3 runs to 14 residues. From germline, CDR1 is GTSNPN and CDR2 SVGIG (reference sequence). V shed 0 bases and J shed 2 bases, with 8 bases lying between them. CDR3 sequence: CAWSVHTTGNTIYF. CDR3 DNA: TGTGCCTGGAGTGTACACACTACTGGAAACACCATATATTTT.

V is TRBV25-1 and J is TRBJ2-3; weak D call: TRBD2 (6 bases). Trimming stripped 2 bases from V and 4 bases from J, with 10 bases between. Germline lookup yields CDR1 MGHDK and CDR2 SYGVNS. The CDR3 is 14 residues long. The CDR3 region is CASSERGFSDTQYF. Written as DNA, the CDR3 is TGTGCCAGCAGTGAACGGGGGTTCTCAGATACGCAGTATTTT.

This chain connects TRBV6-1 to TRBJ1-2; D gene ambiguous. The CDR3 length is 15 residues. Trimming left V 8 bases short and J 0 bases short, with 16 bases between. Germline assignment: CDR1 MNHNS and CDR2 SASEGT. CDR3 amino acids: CASGQRTTPNYGYTF. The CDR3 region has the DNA TGTGCCAGCGGCCAAAGGACTACACCTAACTATGGCTACACCTTC.

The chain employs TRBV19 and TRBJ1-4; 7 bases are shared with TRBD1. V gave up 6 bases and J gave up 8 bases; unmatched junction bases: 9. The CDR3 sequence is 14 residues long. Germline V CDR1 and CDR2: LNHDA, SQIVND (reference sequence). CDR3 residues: CASRSPGGREKLFF. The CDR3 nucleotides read TGTGCCAGTAGGAGCCCAGGGGGGCGGGAAAAACTGTTTTTT.

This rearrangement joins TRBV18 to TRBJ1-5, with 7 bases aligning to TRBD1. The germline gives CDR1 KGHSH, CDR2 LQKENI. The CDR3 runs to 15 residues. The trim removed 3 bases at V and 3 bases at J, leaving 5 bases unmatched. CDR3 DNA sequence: TGTGCCAGCTCACCGCTGGGGACAGACAATCAGCCCCAGCATTTT. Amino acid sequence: CASSPLGTDNQPQHF.

The CDR3 nucleotides read TGTGCCAGCAGTCGGCAGGGGGGAACGAACACTGAAGCTTTCTTT. Protein: CASSRQGGTNTEAFF. V gene TRBV6-5 combines with J gene TRBJ1-1, with 7 positions matching TRBD1. The CDR3 consists of 15 residues. The trim removed 5 bases at V and 1 base at J, leaving 7 bases unmatched. CDR1 and CDR2 from the germline V gene are MNHEY and SVGAGI.